Listed below are T cell receptor beta chains from one sample, sequenced in a study of shared clonotypes between healthy human individuals. TCRdb's copy holds only in-frame clones and misses some; the assay was immunoSEQ multiplex PCR. The table includes hundreds of thousands of clones, roughly 98% detected once. The sequencing sample was made of naive CD8+ T cells sorted from blood. The receptors stem from a man aged 30-40 years in good health. Both conserved end residues are part of each CDR3. The D gene is left open where the match is weak. For some rows the clone size is stated as once, few or many, or as a class when expanded; others skip it.

>TRBV7-8|.|TRBJ2-3|TRBD2
CASSLEGYLLAVADTQYF
TGTGCCAGCAGCTTAGAGGGTTACTTGCTAGCGGTGGCAGATACGCAGTATTTT
>TRBV27|once|TRBJ1-1|.
CASSLSMGARTEAFF
TGTGCCAGCAGTTTATCGATGGGGGCGCGAACTGAAGCTTTCTTT
>TRBV4-1|.|TRBJ1-1|.
CASSQEGLVRAFF
TGCGCCAGCAGCCAAGAAGGATTGGTACGGGCTTTCTTT
>TRBV14|.|TRBJ2-3|.
CASSQEGASTDTQYF
TGTGCCAGCAGCCAAGAAGGTGCTAGCACAGATACGCAGTATTTT
>TRBV19|.|TRBJ2-7|TRBD2
CASSLAGSEYEQYF
TGTGCCAGTAGCTTAGCGGGGAGTGAATACGAGCAGTACTTC
>TRBV7-2|once|TRBJ2-7|.
CASSFLDSSYEQYF
TGTGCCAGCAGCTTTTTGGACAGTTCCTACGAGCAGTACTTC
>TRBV6-1|.|TRBJ2-7|TRBD1
CASSRTGVHEQYF
TGTGCCAGCAGCAGGACAGGGGTTCACGAGCAGTACTTC
>TRBV27|.|TRBJ2-7|.
CASSPGATYEQYF
TGTGCCAGCAGCCCAGGGGCTACCTACGAGCAGTACTTC
>TRBV28|once|TRBJ1-4|.
CASRIRVLRTVSYENEKLFF
TGTGCCAGCAGAATTAGGGTCTTGCGGACAGTCTCCTACGAGAATGAAAAACTGTTTTTT
>TRBV29-1|.|TRBJ2-2|TRBD1
CSVHPGQGAGTGELFF
TGCAGCGTCCACCCTGGACAGGGGGCTGGCACCGGGGAGCTGTTTTTT
>TRBV10-3|few|TRBJ2-7|.
CAISDPTRSYEQYF
TGTGCCATCAGTGATCCGACGCGCTCCTACGAGCAGTACTTC
>TRBV9|.|TRBJ1-5|.
CASSGGPNQPQHF
TGTGCCAGCAGCGGTGGCCCCAATCAGCCCCAGCATTTT
>TRBV4-3|once|TRBJ2-7|.
CASSQDGGTGEGEQYF
TGCGCCAGCAGCCAAGATGGTGGTACAGGCGAAGGCGAGCAGTACTTC
>TRBV7-6|.|TRBJ2-3|TRBD2
CASSLRTAGGLDTQYF
TGTGCCAGCAGCTTAAGGACAGCGGGAGGATTAGATACGCAGTATTTT
>TRBV5-4|.|TRBJ2-1|TRBD2
CASSLGGGEQFF
TGTGCCAGCAGCCTGGGCGGGGGGGAGCAGTTCTTC
>TRBV18|.|TRBJ2-7|.
CASSPPDSSYEQYF
TGTGCCAGCTCACCACCGGACAGCTCCTACGAGCAGTACTTC
>TRBV29-1|.|TRBJ2-3|TRBD2
CSVVASGSSDTQYF
TGCAGCGTTGTGGCTAGCGGGAGTTCAGATACGCAGTATTTT
>TRBV7-2|once|TRBJ1-2|.
CASTTLDSNYGYTF
TGTGCCAGCACCACCCTAGACAGTAACTATGGCTACACCTTC
>TRBV4-1|.|TRBJ2-7|TRBD2
CASSPRLAGSYEQYF
TGCGCCAGCAGCCCCCGACTAGCGGGATCCTACGAGCAGTACTTC
>TRBV29-1|.|TRBJ1-1|TRBD1
CSATGRNEAFF
TGCAGCGCGACAGGGAGAAATGAGGCTTTCTTT
>TRBV27|.|TRBJ1-2|.
CASTEAGASGYTF
TGTGCCAGCACCGAGGCGGGGGCGAGTGGCTACACCTTC
>TRBV11-2|.|TRBJ2-3|.
CASSLTGSPDTQYF
TGTGCCAGCAGCTTAACAGGAAGCCCAGATACGCAGTATTTT
>TRBV4-3|.|TRBJ2-7|.
CASSQAQGQAYEQYF
TGCGCCAGCAGCCAAGCCCAAGGCCAAGCCTACGAGCAGTACTTC
>TRBV27|.|TRBJ1-5|.
CASSRGSRQPQHF
TGTGCCAGCAGCCGAGGAAGCCGTCAGCCCCAGCATTTT
>TRBV7-9|.|TRBJ2-5|.
CASSGHRERETQYF
TGTGCCAGCAGCGGACACCGGGAGAGGGAGACCCAGTACTTC
>TRBV27|.|TRBJ1-2|.
CASSASTGLNYGYTF
TGTGCCAGCAGTGCGTCGACGGGTCTGAACTATGGCTACACCTTC
>TRBV7-7|.|TRBJ2-1|.
CASSPHSGTPEQFF
TGTGCTAGCAGCCCTCACTCCGGGACACCAGAGCAGTTCTTC
>TRBV7-9|.|TRBJ1-2|.
CASSSYTGTGYGYTF
TGTGCCAGCAGCTCCTACACAGGGACGGGATATGGCTACACCTTC
>TRBV15|.|TRBJ2-7|TRBD1
CATSSTAGQVFEQYF
TGTGCCACCAGCTCGACCGCGGGACAGGTTTTCGAGCAGTACTTC
>TRBV19|.|TRBJ1-5|.
CASSIDTGYSNQPQHF
TGTGCCAGTAGTATCGATACAGGGTATAGCAATCAGCCCCAGCATTTT
>TRBV4-1|.|TRBJ2-5|.
CASSQALGVGGETQYF
TGCGCCAGCAGCCAAGCCTTAGGTGTTGGTGGTGAGACCCAGTACTTC
>TRBV18|.|TRBJ2-7|.
CASSQSRVKEQYF
TGTGCCAGCTCCCAGAGTAGGGTAAAGGAGCAGTACTTC
>TRBV7-6|.|TRBJ2-3|TRBD2
CASSLGAGTTVTDTQYF
TGTGCCAGCAGCTTAGGGGCCGGGACTACCGTCACAGATACGCAGTATTTT
>TRBV7-9|.|TRBJ1-1|TRBD1
CASGQANTEAFF
TGTGCCAGCGGACAGGCGAACACTGAAGCTTTCTTT
>TRBV7-9|.|TRBJ2-1|TRBD1
CASSLAAGGNEQFF
TGTGCCAGCAGCTTAGCGGCAGGGGGCAATGAGCAGTTCTTC
>TRBV18|.|TRBJ2-5|.
CASSHTPGHMITAQYF
TGTGCCAGCTCGCACACTCCGGGACACATGATTACGGCCCAGTACTTC
>TRBV9|.|TRBJ2-1|TRBD2
CASSGLAGAVNEQFF
TGTGCCAGCAGCGGACTAGCGGGAGCTGTGAATGAGCAGTTCTTC
>TRBV11-2|.|TRBJ1-1|.
CASREMDTEAFF
TGTGCCAGCAGGGAGATGGACACTGAAGCTTTCTTT
>TRBV18|.|TRBJ2-7|.
CASSPPKDSYEQYF
TGTGCCAGCTCACCACCGAAAGACTCCTACGAGCAGTACTTC
>TRBV28|once|TRBJ1-1|TRBD1
CASSLGTALYTEAFF
TGTGCCAGCAGTTTGGGGACAGCCTTATACACTGAAGCTTTCTTT
>TRBV25-1|.|TRBJ1-2|TRBD1
CASSHGEGGANGYTF
TGTGCCAGCAGCCATGGAGAAGGGGGCGCGAATGGCTACACCTTC
>TRBV10-3|once|TRBJ2-3|TRBD2
CAIIEGAGVGDTQYF
TGTGCCATCATCGAGGGAGCGGGAGTGGGAGATACGCAGTATTTT
>TRBV11-2|once|TRBJ2-1|.
CASRLLGSEQFF
TGTGCCAGCAGATTGCTGGGGAGTGAGCAGTTCTTC
>TRBV7-8|.|TRBJ2-7|.
CASSTAAGQISYEQYF
TGTGCCAGCAGCACCGCGGCAGGACAAATCTCCTACGAGCAGTACTTC
>TRBV29-1|.|TRBJ2-1|TRBD1
CSVPDRVKPGEQFF
TGCAGCGTTCCGGACAGGGTGAAACCCGGGGAGCAGTTCTTC
>TRBV14|once|TRBJ2-7|.
CASSQGWNPYEQYF
TGTGCCAGCAGCCAGGGCTGGAATCCCTACGAGCAGTACTTC
>TRBV5-8|.|TRBJ2-7|TRBD2
CASPPRLAPTYEQYF
TGTGCCAGCCCTCCCAGACTAGCGCCAACCTACGAGCAGTACTTC
>TRBV7-3|.|TRBJ2-6|.
CASRPSQYGANVLTF
TGTGCCAGCAGGCCTTCCCAATATGGGGCCAACGTCCTGACTTTC
>TRBV19|.|TRBJ2-1|.
CASTGGWADSYNEQFF
TGTGCCAGTACCGGCGGCTGGGCAGATTCCTACAATGAGCAGTTCTTC
>TRBV29-1|.|TRBJ2-1|.
CSVENGDSNEQFF
TGCAGCGTTGAAAATGGGGATAGCAATGAGCAGTTCTTC
>TRBV5-8|.|TRBJ2-7|TRBD1
CASSFRTGVWYEQYF
TGTGCCAGCAGCTTTCGGACAGGGGTCTGGTACGAGCAGTACTTC
>TRBV7-9|.|TRBJ1-3|.
CASSGEGGPSGNTIYF
TGTGCCAGCAGCGGGGAGGGCGGGCCCTCTGGAAACACCATATATTTT
>TRBV2|once|TRBJ2-3|TRBD1
CASGQGTPDTQYF
TGTGCCAGCGGACAGGGGACGCCAGATACGCAGTATTTT